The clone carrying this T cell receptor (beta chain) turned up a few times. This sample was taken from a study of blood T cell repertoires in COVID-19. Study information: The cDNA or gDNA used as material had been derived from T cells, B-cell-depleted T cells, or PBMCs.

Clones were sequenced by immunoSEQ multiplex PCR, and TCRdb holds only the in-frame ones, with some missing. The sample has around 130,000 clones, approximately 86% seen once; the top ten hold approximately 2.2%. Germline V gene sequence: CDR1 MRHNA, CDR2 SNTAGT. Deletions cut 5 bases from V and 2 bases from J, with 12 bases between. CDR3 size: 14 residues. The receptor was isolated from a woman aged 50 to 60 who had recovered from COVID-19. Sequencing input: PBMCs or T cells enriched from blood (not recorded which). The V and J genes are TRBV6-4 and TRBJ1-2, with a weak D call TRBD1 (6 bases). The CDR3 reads CASSPGGGNYGYTF. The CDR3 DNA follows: TGTGCCAGCAGTCCGGGTGGGGGCAACTATGGCTACACCTTC.